What follows are 19 T cell receptor beta chains derived from one specimen sequenced in a study of blood T cells in healthy people across ages. With a J-beta primer mix and a sample-barcoded 5' primer, a second PCR ran roughly 6 to 11 cycles. TCRdb redid the calling of the 5' RACE reads with MiXCR, one entry per CDR3 protein. The sample lists roughly 700,000 distinct CDR3 sequences; roughly 49% were seen once. Sequencing was performed on blood. All receptors derive from a woman aged 60-75 years in good health.

This clonotype appeared a single time. The chain joins TRBV4-3 to TRBJ1-2; D remains ambiguous. V lost 0 bases and J 6 bases, leaving 14 bases between the germline ends. The CDR3 runs 15 residues. Germline assignment: CDR1 LGHNA and CDR2 YSLEER. CDR3 sequence (DNA): TGCGCCAGCAGCCAAGATCGCGGGAGTCGGAATGGCTACACCTTC. It is translated as CASSQDRGSRNGYTF.

CDR3 sequence (DNA): TGTGCCATCACAAGAGGGAGTTGGAGCACTGAAGCTTTCTTT. As protein: CAITRGSWSTEAFF. The rearrangement joins TRBV28 to TRBJ1-1; D gene unclear. With 10 bases removed from V and 4 bases from J, the gap between germline ends came to 19 bases. Germline lookup yields CDR1 MDHEN and CDR2 SYDVKM. The CDR3 has 14 residues.

This chain joins TRBV7-2 and TRBJ2-5, with 9 bases lining up with TRBD1. Unmatched junction bases numbered 8, after V lost 5 bases and J lost 4 bases. The CDR3 runs to 15 residues. The germline CDR1 and CDR2 sequences are SGHTA and FQGNSA. For the CDR3, the DNA is TGTGCCAGCAGCCCACAGGGGGCCGATCGAGAGACCCAGTACTTC. It specifies CASSPQGADRETQYF.

The V and J genes are TRBV20-1 and TRBJ2-3; D may be TRBD1 (5 bases). V was cut by 7 bases and J by 0 bases, with 20 bases left in between. This CDR3 contains 16 residues. Germline V gives CDR1 DFQATT, CDR2 SNEGSKA (reference sequence). CDR3 sequence: CSGQPAGLRSTDTQYF. CDR3 nucleotides: TGCAGTGGTCAACCGGCAGGGCTCCGTAGCACAGATACGCAGTATTTT.

The chain couples TRBV6-2 or TRBV6-3 to TRBJ1-4; 10 bases align to TRBD1. Trimming took 8 bases from V and 12 from J; bases not matched to a gene: 12. In germline, CDR1 is MNHEY, CDR2 SVGEGT. There are 14 residues in the CDR3. Here the CDR3 reads CASCRDRGRQQLFF. CDR3 sequence (DNA): TGTGCCAGCTGCCGGGACAGGGGACGCCAGCAACTGTTTTTT.

The V and J genes are TRBV9 and TRBJ2-7; TRBD1 agrees at 7 bases. The J call may be in error: the DNA end matches TRBJ2-5 better. The V gene's germline CDR1 is SGDLS and CDR2 YYNGEE. The CDR3 is made up of 14 amino acids. CDR3 region: CASSVGDRGETQYF. In DNA form, the CDR3 reads TGTGCCAGCAGCGTAGGGGACAGAGGGGAGACCCAGTACTTC.

This sequence joins TRBV14 and TRBJ1-1; D perhaps matches TRBD1 (5 bases). The germline V gene encodes CDR1 SGHDN and CDR2 FVKESK. V was cut by 1 base and J by 5 bases, with 11 bases left in between. The CDR3 runs to 14 residues. The CDR3, as DNA: TGTGCCAGCAGCCAAGCTACGCGGGGGACTGAAGCTTTCTTT. The encoded protein is CASSQATRGTEAFF.

V and J are TRBV28 and TRBJ2-5; no definite D call. The CDR3 is 14 residues long. From germline, CDR1 is MDHEN and CDR2 SYDVKM. Deletions cut 6 bases from V and 5 bases from J, with 16 bases between. The CDR3 loop is CASSLVELRETQYF. Here the CDR3 DNA reads TGTGCCAGCAGCCTGGTGGAGCTACGGGAGACCCAGTACTTC. Looking up the rest from reference TRBV28 and TRBJ2-5 gives the full variable domain: DVKVTQSSRYLVKRTGEKVFLECVQDMDHENMFWYRQDPGLGLRLIYFSYDVKMKEKGDIPEGYSVSREKKERFSLILESASTNQTSMYLCASSLVELRETQYFGPGTRLLVL.

In the case of this clonotype: A single base separates this from a much larger clone, so it may be a read error. The rearrangement links TRBV28 to TRBJ1-2, with a tentative D call TRBD1 (6 bases). This CDR3 has 12 residues. Germline CDR1 is MDHEN and CDR2 is SYDVKM. The DNA for the CDR3 is TGTGCCATCAGTTTCAGGGGCTATGGCTACACCTTC. This encodes CAISFRGYGYTF.

This clonotype was seen repeatedly, ten times or more. This chain joins TRBV20-1 and TRBJ2-5; tentatively, D is TRBD2 (6 bases). CDR1 and CDR2 from the germline V gene are DFQATT and SNEGSKA (reference sequence). Trimming took off 3 bases at V and 1 base at J, with 12 bases between the two ends. This CDR3 region has 14 residues. CDR3 nucleotides: TGCAGTGCTAGGATCGCGGGAAGCCAAGAGACCCAGTACTTC. This codes for CSARIAGSQETQYF.

The V and J genes are TRBV20-1 and TRBJ2-3; D might be TRBD2 (5 bases). V was trimmed by 2 bases and J by 3 bases, leaving 15 bases between them. CDR3 length equals 15 residues. Germline V gives CDR1 DFQATT, CDR2 SNEGSKA (reference sequence). The CDR3 sequence: CSARTSGKATDTQYF. CDR3 coding DNA: TGCAGTGCTAGAACATCGGGAAAGGCGACAGATACGCAGTATTTT.

The J gene is TRBJ1-4, the V gene TRBV20-1; unclear D gene. The germline V and J ends were trimmed by 2 bases and 0 bases, with 10 bases remaining between them. This CDR3 contains 15 residues. Germline CDR1 DFQATT, CDR2 SNEGSKA (reference sequence). The DNA for the CDR3 is TGCAGTGCTAGACCGCACAGCGCAACTAATGAAAAACTGTTTTTT. This translates into CSARPHSATNEKLFF.

The gene calls are TRBV9 and TRBJ1-2; D is unresolved. The CDR3 loop spans 14 amino acids. Germline CDR1 reads SGDLS; CDR2 reads YYNGEE. Trimming pared 3 bases from V and 4 bases from J, leaving 13 bases between. The CDR3, as DNA: TGTGCCAGCAGCGCAGACGGAACGGGCTATGGCTACACCTTC. Amino acids: CASSADGTGYGYTF.

The chain uses TRBV5-1 and TRBJ2-7; TRBD2 agrees at 8 bases. Germline CDR1 and CDR2: SGHRS and YFSETQ. Trimming removed 2 bases from V and 2 bases from J; junction bases left unmatched: 6. The CDR3 length is 15 residues. The CDR3 loop is CASSLLAGKTYEQYF. DNA for the CDR3: TGCGCCAGCAGCTTATTAGCGGGAAAGACCTACGAGCAGTACTTC.

The chain has TRBV6-2 or TRBV6-3 and TRBJ2-5, with 12 bases aligning to TRBD1. The J call is doubtful: the DNA matches TRBJ2-7 better. The CDR3 loop spans 15 amino acids. Germline values: CDR1 MNHEY, CDR2 SVGEGT. The CDR3 spells CASSLGGTGGDEQYF. The CDR3 nucleotides read TGTGCCAGCAGTTTAGGCGGGACAGGGGGCGACGAGCAGTACTTC.

The chain recombines TRBV7-2 with TRBJ2-7, with D possibly TRBD2 on 6 matching bases. This CDR3 has 16 amino acids. V was cut by 5 bases and J by 4 bases, with 21 bases left in between. Germline CDR1 SGHTA, CDR2 FQGNSA. CDR3 loop: CASSPGIRASEYEQYF. The CDR3 DNA follows: TGTGCCAGCAGCCCTGGTATTCGTGCTAGCGAATACGAGCAGTACTTC.

With respect to this clonotype: Germline and junction disagree at one end, which may indicate a read error. The rearrangement links TRBV6-2 or TRBV6-3 to TRBJ2-7; TRBD1 matches at 7 bases. The germline CDR1 and CDR2 sequences are MNHEY and SVGEGT. This CDR3 region has 15 residues. The CDR3 loop is CASSFRNRGSCEQYF. Written as DNA, the CDR3 is TGTGCCAGCAGTTTCCGGAACAGGGGCTCCTGCGAGCAGTACTTC.

The CDR3 sequence: CASSQSPGQGYEQYF. CDR3 nucleotides: TGCGCCAGCAGCCAATCACCGGGACAGGGCTACGAGCAGTACTTC. The chain employs TRBV4-3 and TRBJ2-7, with TRBD1 matching over 9 bases. This CDR3 comprises 15 residues. V gave up 2 bases and J gave up 3 bases; unmatched junction bases: 5. Germline V gene data show CDR1 as LGHNA and CDR2 as YSLEER.

The V and J genes are TRBV20-1 and TRBJ2-1; TRBD1 agrees at 9 bases. V gave up 6 bases and J gave up 8 bases; unmatched junction bases: 8. This CDR3 is 13 amino acids long. Germline values: CDR1 DFQATT, CDR2 SNEGSKA (reference sequence). This chain's CDR3 is CSAPGQGGDEQFF. The CDR3 coding sequence is TGCAGTGCACCGGGACAGGGAGGCGATGAGCAGTTCTTC.